The clone carrying this T cell receptor (beta chain) was observed a single time. Here immunoSEQ multiplex PCR was the method, and the copy in TCRdb shows in-frame clones only, minus some. The repertoire holds about 2.1 million clones, with under 95% as singletons. The entry originates in a study of shared clonotypes between healthy human individuals. The J segment lost 6 bases and the V segment lost 3 bases, leaving 8 bases of the junction unmatched. The CDR3 is 16 amino acids. In germline, CDR1 is MRHNA, CDR2 SNTAGT. CD45RO-negative, CCR7-positively selected cells formed the naive CD8 fraction, excluding terminally differentiated effector memory CD45RA+ cells.

This sequence was found in a man in his late teens or twenties in good health. Some clones in this sample may be carry-over from other donors' samples. This chain uses TRBV6-4 with TRBJ2-1; TRBD2 agrees at 10 bases. The sample was naive CD8+ T cells from PBMCs. CDR3 DNA: TGTGCCAGCAGTGAACTAGCGGGGTCCCCCGGCAATGAGCAGTTCTTC. Protein product: CASSELAGSPGNEQFF.